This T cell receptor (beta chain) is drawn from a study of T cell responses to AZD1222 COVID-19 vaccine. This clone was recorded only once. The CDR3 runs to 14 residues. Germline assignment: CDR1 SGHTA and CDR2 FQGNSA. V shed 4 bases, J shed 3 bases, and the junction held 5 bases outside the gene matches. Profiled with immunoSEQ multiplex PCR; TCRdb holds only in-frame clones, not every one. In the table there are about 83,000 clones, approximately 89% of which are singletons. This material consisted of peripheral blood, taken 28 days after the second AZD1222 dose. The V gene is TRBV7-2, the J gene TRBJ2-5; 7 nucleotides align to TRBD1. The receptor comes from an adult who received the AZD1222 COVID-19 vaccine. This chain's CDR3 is CASSSRGQEETQYF. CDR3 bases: TGTGCCAGCAGCTCGAGGGGGCAGGAAGAGACCCAGTACTTC.